A few counts support the clone carrying this T cell receptor beta chain. What it binds is not known. Time point: sample taken at primary tumor resection. TCRdb called the 5' RACE reads again in MiXCR, with one record for every CDR3 protein. The sample lists about 4,900 distinct CDR3 sequences, roughly 31% seen once, with 13% to 15% in the top ten. Germline assignment: CDR1 SGHTA and CDR2 FQGNSA. CDR3 length equals 15 residues. V trimming: 3 bases; J trimming: 1 base; junction bases outside the gene matches: 3. These data belong to a study of spatial heterogeneity in lung cancer. Study-wide results and limits: Expanded alpha and beta TCR counts within tumors tracked tumor mutation counts.

The TCR comes from a male donor with early-stage non-small cell lung cancer. Sequenced here: lung tumor tissue, sampled at surgery. The rearrangement uses TRBV7-2 and TRBJ1-5, with 7 bases identical to TRBD1. CDR3 in amino acids: CASSFRGSSNQPQHF. The CDR3 DNA sequence: TGTGCCAGCAGCTTCAGGGGGTCCAGCAATCAGCCCCAGCATTTT. Variable domain in full (rest from reference TRBV7-2 and TRBJ1-5): GAGVSQSPSNKVTEKGKDVELRCDPISGHTALYWYRQSLGQGLEFLIYFQGNSAPDKSGLPSDRFSAERTGGSVSTLTIQRTQQEDSAVYLCASSFRGSSNQPQHFGDGTRLSIL.